The T cell receptor (beta chain) described here comes from a study of blood T cell repertoires in COVID-19. About the study: Specimens from acute and convalescent COVID-19 originated in the United States, Italy and Spain. PBMCs, B-cell-depleted T cells, or T cells were the source of the cDNA or gDNA that made up the material.

Seattle patient enrollment occurred during active infection, with longitudinal follow-up thereafter. The repertoire was sequenced with immunoSEQ multiplex PCR; TCRdb's copy has only in-frame clones and lacks some. Among around 150,000 clones listed, 70% to 90% were seen once. Trimming took off 4 bases at V and 7 bases at J, with 19 bases between the two ends. The CDR3 is 15 amino acids. In germline, CDR1 is GTSNPN, CDR2 SVGIG (reference sequence). This receptor was identified in a woman in her sixties with COVID-19, enrolled during active disease. Material for sequencing was peripheral blood. The chain combines TRBV30 with TRBJ2-2; a weak D match, TRBD2 (6 bases). Written as DNA, the CDR3 is TGTGCCTGGACTGGGGCGGGGAGGTGGGACGGGGAGCTGTTTTTT. It specifies CAWTGAGRWDGELFF.